The 25 T cell receptor beta chains below come from one sample, sequenced in a study of blood T cell repertoires in COVID-19. Assay: immunoSEQ multiplex PCR; the TCRdb copy retains only in-frame clones and omits some. The sample lists about 73,000 clones, about 80% occurring once. The sequenced sample was peripheral blood. Source of these receptors: a human donor in a cohort sampled during active COVID-19.

With regard to this clone: This same CDR3 is encoded by further DNA sequences in the sample. The chain joins TRBV7-9 to TRBJ2-5; 11 bases line up with TRBD1. The length of the CDR3 is 15 residues. Germline loops: CDR1 SEHNR, CDR2 FQNEAQ (reference sequence). V shed 5 bases, J shed 2 bases, and the junction held 4 bases outside the gene matches. The CDR3 DNA sequence: TGTGCCAGCAGCAAGGACAGGGGGCTTCAAGAGACCCAGTACTTC. This codes for CASSKDRGLQETQYF.

V is TRBV11-2 and J is TRBJ2-7; D perhaps matches TRBD1 (6 bases). Germline V CDR1 and CDR2: SGHAT, FQNNGV. The CDR3 totals 16 residues. Trimming stripped 5 bases from V and 3 bases from J, with 20 bases between. CDR3 amino acids: CASSIMDRATYYEQYF. CDR3 DNA: TGTGCCAGCAGCATCATGGACAGAGCTACTTACTACGAGCAGTACTTC. The full variable domain, in which reference TRBV11-2 and TRBJ2-7 provide the parts outside the CDR3, is EAGVAQSPRYKIIEKRQSVAFWCNPISGHATLYWYQQILGQGPKLLIQFQNNGVVDDSQLPKDRFSAERLKGVDSTLKIQPAKLEDSAVYLCASSIMDRATYYEQYFGPGTRLTVT.

The CDR3 nucleotides are TGTGCCAGCAGCCAGGACACAGATACGCAGTATTTT. As protein: CASSQDTDTQYF. This chain uses TRBV7-2 with TRBJ2-3; unclear D gene. V lost 5 bases and J 2 bases, leaving 5 bases between the germline ends. The CDR3 contains 12 residues. The germline V gene encodes CDR1 SGHTA and CDR2 FQGNSA.

The V and J genes are TRBV5-1 and TRBJ2-2; D ambiguous. The CDR3 loop spans 14 amino acids. Germline CDR1 is SGHRS and CDR2 is YFSETQ. Deletions cut 1 base from V and 6 bases from J, with 10 bases between. The CDR3, as DNA: TGCGCCAGCAGCTTGACAGTGGCCGCCGGGGAGCTGTTTTTT. This codes for CASSLTVAAGELFF.

The rearrangement links TRBV4-1 to TRBJ2-7; 8 positions agree with TRBD2. The CDR3 spans 17 residues. Germline values: CDR1 MGHRA, CDR2 YSYEKL. Losses at the gene ends were 1 base for V and 2 bases for J; bases not matched to a gene: 10. The CDR3 sequence is CASSQVWAGGPTYEQYF. DNA of the CDR3: TGCGCCAGCAGCCAAGTATGGGCGGGGGGTCCGACCTACGAGCAGTACTTC.

The rearrangement joins TRBV5-5 to TRBJ1-5; no clear D gene. The CDR3 has 15 residues. Germline assignment: CDR1 SGHKS and CDR2 YYEKEE (reference sequence). With 2 bases removed from V and 0 bases from J, the gap between germline ends came to 9 bases. The CDR3 protein is CASSFEPNSNQPQHF. The CDR3 DNA reads as TGTGCCAGCAGCTTTGAACCTAATAGCAATCAGCCCCAGCATTTT. The full variable domain, completed using reference TRBV5-5 and TRBJ1-5, is DAGVTQSPTHLIKTRGQQVTLRCSPISGHKSVSWYQQVLGQGPQFIFQYYEKEERGRGNFPDRFSARQFPNYSSELNVNALLLGDSALYLCASSFEPNSNQPQHFGDGTRLSIL.

The rearrangement uses TRBV6-2 or TRBV6-3 and TRBJ1-6; D is uncertain. Germline CDR1 and CDR2: MNHEY and SVGEGT. Trimming removed 5 bases at V and 7 bases at J, with 12 bases between. This CDR3 is 14 amino acids long. The CDR3 bases are TGTGCCAGCAGTGCCGGAGGTTGGAATTCACCCCTCCACTTT. Translated: CASSAGGWNSPLHF.

V usage is TRBV27 and J usage is TRBJ1-2, with 10 bases fitting TRBD1. The V gene end was trimmed by 6 bases and the J gene end by 8 bases; junction bases not matched to a gene: 6. The CDR3 is made up of 13 amino acids. CDR1 is MNHEY and CDR2 is SMNVEV in the germline V gene (reference sequence). The CDR3: CASRGDRGYGYTF. The CDR3 bases are TGTGCCAGCAGAGGGGACAGGGGTTACGGCTACACCTTC.

The chain joins TRBV18 to TRBJ1-1, with TRBD1 matching 7 bases. V lost 3 bases and J lost 0; bases outside the gene matches: 4. CDR1 is KGHSH and CDR2 is LQKENI in the germline V gene. The CDR3 contains 15 residues. The CDR3 nucleotides are TGTGCCAGCTCACCGCAGGGGGGCATGAACACTGAAGCTTTCTTT. Protein: CASSPQGGMNTEAFF.

In its sample, this clone was seen a few times. This chain uses TRBV18 with TRBJ2-1; TRBD1 is a possible D gene (6 bases). Trimming removed 2 bases from V and 2 bases from J, with 19 bases in between. The length of the CDR3 is 18 residues. CDR1 is KGHSH and CDR2 is LQKENI in the germline V gene. The CDR3 protein is CASSPTRATGPTYNEQFF. CDR3 nucleotide sequence: TGTGCCAGCTCACCAACCAGGGCAACAGGGCCTACCTACAATGAGCAGTTCTTC.

The chain recombines TRBV5-1 with TRBJ1-6; 7 bases align to TRBD1. J was trimmed by 4 bases and V by 6 bases; bases with no gene match: 7. Germline V gives CDR1 SGHRS, CDR2 YFSETQ. The CDR3 is 15 amino acids. CDR3 protein: CASTLGDRYNSPLHF. The CDR3 coding sequence is TGCGCCAGCACCTTAGGGGACAGATATAATTCACCCCTCCACTTT. The variable domain in full, with the rest retrieved from reference TRBV5-1 and TRBJ1-6, is KAGVTQTPRYLIKTRGQQVTLSCSPISGHRSVSWYQQTPGQGLQFLFEYFSETQRNKGNFPGRFSGRQFSNSRSEMNVSTLELGDSALYLCASTLGDRYNSPLHFGNGTRLTVT.

Points on this clone: The same CDR3 arises from other DNA sequences in this sample as well. V is TRBV11-2 and J is TRBJ1-6; 7 bases agree with TRBD1. Per the germline V gene, CDR1 is SGHAT and CDR2 is FQNNGV. Germline trimming cut 3 bases from V and 4 bases from J; bases unmatched to any gene: 3. This CDR3 comprises 15 residues. Here the CDR3 reads CASSLTGSYNSPLHF. CDR3 nucleotides: TGTGCCAGCAGCTTGACAGGGTCTTATAATTCACCCCTCCACTTT.

The chain has TRBV2 and TRBJ1-6, with D perhaps matching TRBD1 (6 bases). The CDR3 is 14 amino acids. V was cut by 4 bases and J by 7 bases, with 11 bases left in between. CDR1 and CDR2 from the germline V gene are SNHLY and FYNNEI. CDR3 residues: CASSGQASNSPLHF. The CDR3 nucleotides are TGTGCCAGCAGTGGACAGGCAAGCAATTCACCCCTCCACTTT.

J is TRBJ2-7 and V is TRBV29-1; D may be TRBD2 (5 bases). This CDR3 contains 11 residues. With 4 bases removed from V and 4 bases from J, the gap between germline ends came to 8 bases. The germline CDR1 and CDR2 sequences are SQVTM and ANQGSEA. CDR3 sequence (DNA): TGCAGCGTTGTTTCGGGGTACGAGCAGTACTTC. Protein: CSVVSGYEQYF.

This chain joins TRBV7-6 and TRBJ2-3; 7 bases line up with TRBD1. Germline V gives CDR1 SGHVS, CDR2 FNYEAQ. CDR3 length equals 17 residues. J lost 3 bases, V lost 1 base, and 10 bases had no gene match. Here the CDR3 reads CASSLGRQGVGTDTQYF. In nucleotides, the CDR3 is TGTGCCAGCAGCTTAGGGCGACAGGGAGTTGGGACAGATACGCAGTATTTT. Full variable domain (missing parts from reference TRBV7-6 and TRBJ2-3): GAGVSQSPRYKVTKRGQDVALRCDPISGHVSLYWYRQALGQGPEFLTYFNYEAQQDKSGLPNDRFSAERPEGSISTLTIQRTEQRDSAMYRCASSLGRQGVGTDTQYFGPGTRLTVL.

The V gene is TRBV29-1, the J gene TRBJ1-2; tentative D call: TRBD1 (5 bases). The CDR3 totals 13 residues. Germline loops: CDR1 SQVTM, CDR2 ANQGSEA. The V and J ends lost 7 bases and 4 bases respectively, with 16 bases between them. This chain's CDR3 is CSGGDGGAYGYTF. CDR3 nucleotide sequence: TGCAGCGGCGGGGACGGCGGGGCCTATGGCTACACCTTC. The entire variable domain, with the rest obtained from reference TRBV29-1 and TRBJ1-2, is as follows: SAVISQKPSRDICQRGTSLTIQCQVDSQVTMMFWYRQQPGQSLTLIATANQGSEATYESGFVIDKFPISRPNLTFSTLTVSNMSPEDSSIYLCSGGDGGAYGYTFGSGTRLTVV.

The sample holds a few counts of this clone. This chain connects TRBV3-1 (or the pseudogene TRBV3-2) to TRBJ2-6; D is ambiguous. The CDR3 runs to 16 residues. V lost 2 bases and J lost 0, with 8 bases in between. CDR1 LGHDT and CDR2 YNNKEL come from the germline V gene (reference sequence). The CDR3 is CASSQRLDSGANVLTF. As DNA, the CDR3 is TGTGCCAGCAGCCAAAGACTGGACTCTGGGGCCAACGTCCTGACTTTC.

This clone was observed once. The chain is built from TRBV4-1 and TRBJ2-1, with D unclear. Trimming stripped 1 base from V and 3 bases from J, with 10 bases between. Germline CDR1 MGHRA, CDR2 YSYEKL. This CDR3 contains 15 residues. The CDR3 nucleotides read TGCGCCAGCAGCCAAGGTGTTCCTAGCTACAATGAGCAGTTCTTC. This gives the protein CASSQGVPSYNEQFF.

The V call is TRBV7-8, the J call TRBJ1-6; D is possibly TRBD1 (6 bases). The CDR3 spans 17 residues. From germline, CDR1 is SGHVS and CDR2 FQNEAQ. Trimming cost V 3 bases and J 0 bases, with 12 bases left between them. The CDR3 here is CASSLRGTSSYNSPLHF. The CDR3 nucleotides are TGTGCCAGCAGCTTGAGGGGGACTAGCTCCTATAATTCACCCCTCCACTTT.

This clone has only a few counts. The chain is built from TRBV11-3 and TRBJ1-5, with D tentatively TRBD1 (5 bases). The CDR3 covers 13 residues. CDR1 and CDR2 from the germline V gene are SGHNT and YENEEA. Deletions cut 1 base from V and 6 bases from J, with 7 bases between. The CDR3 loop is CASSLVTGQPQHF. Here the CDR3 DNA reads TGTGCCAGCAGCTTAGTCACAGGTCAGCCCCAGCATTTT.

J is TRBJ1-4 and V is TRBV19; D ambiguous. The CDR3 has 13 residues. Germline V lookup: CDR1 LNHDA, CDR2 SQIVND (reference sequence). Deletions cut 1 base from V and 8 bases from J, with 8 bases between. The CDR3 spells CASSIASREKLFF. Written as DNA, the CDR3 is TGTGCCAGTAGTATAGCGTCGAGAGAAAAACTGTTTTTT.

This sequence joins TRBV7-9 and TRBJ2-1, with TRBD2 matching over 7 bases. The CDR3 spans 15 residues. The V gene's germline CDR1 is SEHNR and CDR2 FQNEAQ (reference sequence). Trimming took 2 bases from V and 4 from J; bases not matched to a gene: 5. CDR3 in amino acids: CASSLSGGGYNEQFF. The CDR3 DNA follows: TGTGCCAGCAGCTTAAGTGGGGGAGGGTACAATGAGCAGTTCTTC.

This clone was recorded once. The chain employs TRBV6-5 and TRBJ1-2; D not resolved. V was trimmed by 6 bases and J by 8 bases, leaving 13 bases between them. Per germline, CDR1 MNHEY and CDR2 SVGAGI. This CDR3 spans 12 amino acids. The CDR3 DNA follows: TGTGCCAGCAGGACTAATCGTTACGGCTACACCTTC. Its translation: CASRTNRYGYTF.

By share, this clone counts as medium-sized. This sequence joins TRBV7-3 and TRBJ1-2; TRBD1 matches 7 bases. Germline CDR1 reads SGHTA; CDR2 reads FQGTGA. Trimming removed 0 bases from V and 4 bases from J; junction bases left unmatched: 8. The CDR3 has 16 residues. CDR3 DNA sequence: TGTGCCAGCAGCTTAACCCCTCGGACAGGTCCCTATGGCTACACCTTC. This sequence encodes CASSLTPRTGPYGYTF.

The rearrangement uses TRBV7-9 and TRBJ2-7; 8 bases line up with TRBD1. The J segment lost 2 bases and the V segment lost 5 bases, leaving 8 bases of the junction unmatched. CDR3 size: 15 residues. Germline CDR1 is SEHNR and CDR2 is FQNEAQ (reference sequence). CDR3 sequence: CASSGTGTGPYEQYF. The CDR3 DNA reads as TGTGCCAGCAGCGGCACGGGGACAGGTCCCTACGAGCAGTACTTC.